This T cell receptor (beta chain) was recovered during a study of T cell responses to AZD1222 COVID-19 vaccine. Study-wide findings and caveats: It was only after the peak T cell response that any repertoires were sampled. At study baseline, merely six AZD1222 recipients were seropositive. Donors, mostly white British, included more females; clonal diversity was possibly underestimated.

A remark on this clone: Its cognate antigen is unknown.

After removal of 5 bases from V and 4 bases from J, the junction contained 7 bases not matched to a gene. This CDR3 is 16 amino acids long. The germline CDR1 and CDR2 sequences are SGHTA and FQGNSA. The protocol was immunoSEQ multiplex PCR, while the TCRdb copy is restricted to in-frame clones and leaves out a portion. The sample holds some 110,000 clones, 88% seen once. This sequence joins TRBV7-2 and TRBJ1-5, with TRBD1 matching 11 bases. The sequence came from an adult in good health. Here the sequenced sample was peripheral blood, taken on day 0 of AZD1222 vaccination. The CDR3 DNA reads as TGTGCCAGCAGCCAGCCCGGGACAGGGGGGAATCAGCCCCAGCATTTT. Protein: CASSQPGTGGNQPQHF.